A single TCR beta chain is shown here with its context. CD45RO negativity and positive selection for CCR7 defined naive CD8 cells, a population that excluded terminally differentiated effector memory CD45RA+ cells. Donors were healthy HIV-negative adults without recent acute infections or vaccinations. TCRdb's table, derived via immunoSEQ multiplex PCR, lists solely in-frame clones and lacks some. The data show under 2,000,000 clones, approximately 94% seen once. The data were taken from a study of shared clonotypes between healthy human individuals. Sequencing was done on a sample of naive CD8+ T cells sorted from blood. The receptor was isolated from a man aged 18 to 29 in good health.

CDR3 coding DNA: TGTGCCAGCGAAGAGCGGGGGGGAAACCAAGAGACCCAGTACTTC. It specifies CASEERGGNQETQYF. V gene TRBV2 combines with J gene TRBJ2-5; the match to TRBD2 covers 10 bases. This CDR3 contains 15 residues. J gave up 0 bases and V 8 bases, and 6 bases lay outside the gene matches. Germline loops: CDR1 SNHLY, CDR2 FYNNEI.